These T cell receptor beta chains were read from a single sample in a study of T-cell reconstitution after alpha-beta-depleted transplantation in children. TCRdb fed the PCR reads into MiXCR, producing one record per CDR3 protein. The top ten hold about 5% of the sample, which has approximately 190,000 distinct CDR3 sequences, 5% to 7.5% seen once. The input for sequencing was PBMCs, taken before TCRalphabeta/CD19-depleted stem cell transplant. These TCRs come from a girl under three years old with combined immunodeficiency, due to receive a stem cell transplant. Each CDR3 is given with its conserved first and last residue. D genes are given only for firm matches. Clone size, where shown, is once, few, many, or a class for clones that have expanded.

j_call	clone_size	cdr3_length	v_call	d_call	cdr3_nt	cdr3_aa
TRBJ2-1	many	13	TRBV9	.	TGTGCCAGCAGCGTAGCTGGGGCAGCTGAGCAGTTCTTC	CASSVAGAAEQFF
TRBJ2-1	many	13	TRBV5-1	.	TGCGCCAGCAGGACAGCTTCCTACAATGAGCAGTTCTTC	CASRTASYNEQFF
TRBJ1-5	many	12	TRBV14	.	TGTGCCAGCAGCCTCGTGGGGCAGCCCCAGCATTTT	CASSLVGQPQHF
TRBJ2-1	few	15	TRBV15	TRBD1	TGTGCCACCAGCAGAGCGGGACAGGGGTTTCGGGAGCAGTTCTTC	CATSRAGQGFREQFF
TRBJ1-5	many	15	TRBV20-1	.	TGCAGTGCTAGAGATAGCAGGGGAAGCAATCAGCCCCAGCATTTT	CSARDSRGSNQPQHF
TRBJ1-2	many	11	TRBV29-1	.	TGCAGCGTTGAACAGGTCTATGGCTACACCTTC	CSVEQVYGYTF
TRBJ1-2	many	13	TRBV20-1	TRBD1	TGCAGTGCCGGGACAGGGGAGGACTATGGCTACACCTTC	CSAGTGEDYGYTF
TRBJ2-1	many	15	TRBV27	TRBD2	TGTGCCAGCAGTAATGGGACTAGCGGGAGTAATGAGCAGTTCTTC	CASSNGTSGSNEQFF
TRBJ2-1	many	15	TRBV20-1	TRBD2	TGCAGTGCTACGGCTAGCGGGAGGTCCTACAATGAGCAGTTCTTC	CSATASGRSYNEQFF
TRBJ2-1	many	11	TRBV21-1	.	TGTGCCAGCAGCAAGAACAATGAGCAGTTCTTC	CASSKNNEQFF
TRBJ2-5	few	15	TRBV20-1	.	TGCAGTGCTAGAGATTCTTCTAGCGCTCAAGAGACCCAGTACTTC	CSARDSSSAQETQYF
TRBJ2-7	many	12	TRBV20-1	.	TGCAGTGCTAGTGACCGCCCTGCCGAGCAGTACTTC	CSASDRPAEQYF
TRBJ2-7	many	15	TRBV7-9	.	TGTGCCAGCAGCTCCCTCCTGGAGTCAGGCTACGAGCAGTACTTC	CASSSLLESGYEQYF
TRBJ2-1	many	13	TRBV12-3/TRBV12-4	TRBD2	TGTGCCATCGCGGGACTATCCTACAATGAGCAGTTCTTC	CAIAGLSYNEQFF
TRBJ2-1	.	15	TRBV4-3	TRBD1	TGCGCCAGCAGCCCCGACAGGGCCGGCTACAATGAGCAGTTCTTC	CASSPDRAGYNEQFF
TRBJ2-6	.	16	TRBV2	TRBD2	TGTGCCAGAGGGGGGACTAGCTTGTCCGGGGCCAACGTCCTGACTTTC	CARGGTSLSGANVLTF
TRBJ1-1	many	14	TRBV6-5	.	TGTGCCAGCAGTTACAGAGCTATGAACACTGAAGCTTTCTTT	CASSYRAMNTEAFF
TRBJ1-2	many	13	TRBV12-3/TRBV12-4	.	TGTGCCAGCAGTTCGGGGGGCCACTATGGCTACACCTTC	CASSSGGHYGYTF
TRBJ2-6	.	22	TRBV7-2	.	TGTGCCAGCAGCTCCCGAGGTTGGGGGGGCTACGGTCCCCTCTCTGGGGCCAACGTCCTGACTTTC	CASSSRGWGGYGPLSGANVLTF
TRBJ2-7	many	15	TRBV5-5	TRBD2	TGTGCCAGCAGCAGACTAGCGGGAGGAAGCTACGAGCAGTACTTC	CASSRLAGGSYEQYF
TRBJ2-1	many	17	TRBV4-3	.	TGCGCCAGCAGCCAAGAGGACAGATCCGGGCCTTACAATGAGCAGTTCTTC	CASSQEDRSGPYNEQFF
TRBJ2-3	.	14	TRBV20-1	.	TGCAGTGCTAGAGATACTAGATACACAGATACGCAGTATTTT	CSARDTRYTDTQYF
TRBJ2-7	many	15	TRBV28	TRBD1	TGTGCCAGCAGTTTATGGGACAGGGCGCCCTACGAGCAGTACTTC	CASSLWDRAPYEQYF
TRBJ1-2	many	15	TRBV20-1	TRBD1	TGCAGTGCCGAATCCCCGACAGGGGGCGTCTATGGCTACACCTTC	CSAESPTGGVYGYTF
TRBJ2-3	many	15	TRBV29-1	TRBD2	TGCAGCGTTGAGCGGACTAGCGGGACCACAGATACGCAGTATTTT	CSVERTSGTTDTQYF
TRBJ1-1	many	13	TRBV7-9	.	TGTGCCGGCATAGAGACAGAGAACACTGAAGCTTTCTTT	CAGIETENTEAFF
TRBJ2-5	few	14	TRBV10-3	.	TGTGCCATCAGTGAGGAGAGGCCCCAAGAGACCCAGTACTTC	CAISEERPQETQYF
TRBJ2-7	many	11	TRBV24-1	.	TGTGCCACCAGTGATTTAGTCGAGCAGTACTTC	CATSDLVEQYF
TRBJ2-3	many	18	TRBV20-1	TRBD1	TGCAGTGCATCAAGGGGGCCATTTACCCCGCCGCACACAGATACGCAGTATTTT	CSASRGPFTPPHTDTQYF
TRBJ2-7	many	14	TRBV29-1	TRBD1	TGCAGCGTTGAAGACCCGGGACAGGGGTACGAGCAGTACTTC	CSVEDPGQGYEQYF
TRBJ2-7	many	13	TRBV12-3/TRBV12-4	.	TGTGCCAGCAGTTTGGTCCAGGGTAACGAGCAGTACTTC	CASSLVQGNEQYF
TRBJ2-3	many	16	TRBV7-2	TRBD2	TGTGCCAGCAGCCACGGACTAGAAACTAGCACAGATACGCAGTATTTT	CASSHGLETSTDTQYF
TRBJ2-3	.	17	TRBV3-1	.	TGTGCCAGCAGCCCGATCAATCTGGCGGGGAGCACAGATACGCAGTATTTT	CASSPINLAGSTDTQYF
TRBJ2-1	many	14	TRBV5-1	.	TGCGCCAGCAGCCTGCTAAGTCTCTACAATGAGCAGTTCTTC	CASSLLSLYNEQFF
TRBJ2-7	many	12	TRBV29-1	.	TGCAGCGTTGAAACAGTAACCTACGAGCAGTACTTC	CSVETVTYEQYF
TRBJ2-7	many	15	TRBV7-9	.	TGTGCCAGCAGCTTGGATATTGTCAGCCCCTACGAGCAGTACTTC	CASSLDIVSPYEQYF
TRBJ1-1	many	16	TRBV10-3	.	TGTGCCATCAGTGATCTCTGGGGGGGCGGAAACACTGAAGCTTTCTTT	CAISDLWGGGNTEAFF
TRBJ2-7	few	14	TRBV7-2	TRBD2	TGTGCCAGCAGCTTATGGAGCGGGAGGGACGAGCAGTACTTC	CASSLWSGRDEQYF
TRBJ2-1	many	13	TRBV30	TRBD2	TGTGCCTGGAGTCCCGGGAGCGGGACTGAGCAGTTCTTC	CAWSPGSGTEQFF
TRBJ2-1	many	16	TRBV4-1	.	TGCGCCAGCAGCCAAGATCCCCAGGGATCCTACAATGAGCAGTTCTTC	CASSQDPQGSYNEQFF
TRBJ2-1	many	15	TRBV28	TRBD2	TGTGCCAGCAGTTATCGTAGCGGGAGGGCGGGTGAGCAGTTCTTC	CASSYRSGRAGEQFF
TRBJ2-1	many	12	TRBV27	.	TGTGCCAGCAGTTTGGGGGCCAATGAGCAGTTCTTC	CASSLGANEQFF
TRBJ2-5	.	13	TRBV24-1	.	TGTGCCACCAGTGCGCAGAACCAAGAGACCCAGTACTTC	CATSAQNQETQYF
TRBJ2-7	many	15	TRBV5-1	TRBD2	TGCGCCAGCAGACCTTTTAGCGGGAGCTCCTACGAGCAGTACTTC	CASRPFSGSSYEQYF
TRBJ2-7	.	18	TRBV9	TRBD2	TGTGCCAGCAGCGTAGATGGGCTAGCGGGCTTCAGCTCCTACGAGCAGTACTTC	CASSVDGLAGFSSYEQYF
TRBJ2-1	many	16	TRBV5-1	.	TGCGCCAGCAGTACCTCGGAGGGCCAGGTCTACAATGAGCAGTTCTTC	CASSTSEGQVYNEQFF
TRBJ2-5	many	14	TRBV4-1	.	TGCGCCAGCAGCCAAGATGGGCGTCCCGAGACCCAGTACTTC	CASSQDGRPETQYF
TRBJ2-7	few	13	TRBV7-6	.	TGTGCCAGCAGCCTCGATCCGGACAGCGAGCAGTACTTC	CASSLDPDSEQYF
TRBJ2-5	many	13	TRBV5-6	.	TGTGCCAGCAGCGCGACTAGTAGAGAGACCCAGTACTTC	CASSATSRETQYF